Following are 10 T cell receptor beta chains from one sample sequenced in a study of cytomegalovirus exposure and HLA in healthy donors. Researchers ran the PCR with 60 Vbeta and 13 Jbeta primers. Profiled with immunoSEQ multiplex PCR; TCRdb holds only in-frame clones, not every one. The repertoire holds about 120,000 clones, with about 10% as singletons. Material for sequencing was PBMCs. The receptors shown here come from a man under 40 in good health and CMV-seronegative.

V gene TRBV18 combines with J gene TRBJ2-7; 9 positions agree with TRBD1. Germline CDR1 is KGHSH and CDR2 is LQKENI. Trimming removed 3 bases from V and 0 bases from J; junction bases left unmatched: 3. This CDR3 is 15 amino acids long. This CDR3 is CASSPGTGSSYEQYF. CDR3 nucleotides: TGTGCCAGCTCACCCGGGACAGGGAGCTCCTACGAGCAGTACTTC.

The chain couples TRBV5-4 to TRBJ2-3, with a tentative D call TRBD1 (5 bases). Deletions cut 4 bases from V and 0 bases from J, with 12 bases between. Germline CDR1 reads SGHNT; CDR2 reads YYREEE (reference sequence). The CDR3 runs to 15 residues. The CDR3 reads CASSHDSTSTDTQYF. CDR3 in DNA: TGTGCCAGCAGCCACGACAGCACTAGCACAGATACGCAGTATTTT.

The chain joins TRBV14 to TRBJ1-2; 9 bases fit TRBD1. CDR1 SGHDN and CDR2 FVKESK come from the germline V gene. The CDR3 sequence is 16 residues long. The V gene end was trimmed by 1 base and the J gene end by 4 bases; junction bases not matched to a gene: 7. The CDR3 loop is CASSQVGTGYVYGYTF. CDR3 coding DNA: TGTGCCAGCAGCCAAGTGGGGACAGGGTACGTCTATGGCTACACCTTC.

This clone has a handful of counts. The chain recombines TRBV11-3 with TRBJ2-3; possible D gene TRBD2, 5 bases. The V gene's germline CDR1 is SGHNT and CDR2 YENEEA. This CDR3 comprises 15 residues. The V end was cut by 1 base, the J end by 3 bases, with 11 bases between. CDR3 in amino acids: CASSLGGSWTDTQYF. The CDR3 nucleotides read TGTGCCAGCAGCTTAGGTGGGAGTTGGACAGATACGCAGTATTTT.

This clone was seen just once. Other DNA sequences in the sample encode the same CDR3. As DNA, the CDR3 is TGTGCCAGCAGTTACGAGAGGGGGACGCCCCAGCATTTT. It specifies CASSYERGTPQHF. This chain links TRBV6-5 with TRBJ1-5, with a possible D match to TRBD1 (6 bases). CDR3 length: 13 residues. V was shortened by 2 bases and J by 9 bases, with 11 bases between the two germline ends. Germline V CDR1 and CDR2: MNHEY, SVGAGI.

A few counts support this clone. This chain joins TRBV10-3 and TRBJ1-6, with 9 bases matching TRBD1. V shed 9 bases, J shed 12 bases, and the junction held 9 bases outside the gene matches. From germline, CDR1 is ENHRY and CDR2 SYGVKD. The CDR3 covers 13 residues. The CDR3: CAIHPGQGVPLHF. The CDR3 DNA sequence: TGTGCCATACATCCGGGACAGGGTGTACCCCTCCACTTT.

The chain combines TRBV7-3 with TRBJ1-2, with 8 nucleotides matching TRBD1. The CDR3 totals 13 residues. Germline V gene data show CDR1 as SGHTA and CDR2 as FQGTGA. The junction had 7 bases not matched to a gene; V was cut back by 5 bases and J by 8 bases. This chain's CDR3 is CASSPDRGGGYTF. The CDR3 coding sequence is TGTGCCAGCAGCCCAGACAGGGGCGGGGGCTACACCTTC.

The genes are TRBV5-4 and TRBJ2-1, with TRBD1 as a possible D gene (6 bases). Germline V gives CDR1 SGHNT, CDR2 YYREEE (reference sequence). The CDR3 runs 15 residues. V was cut by 4 bases and J by 0 bases, with 11 bases left in between. CDR3 sequence: CASSRDTLSYNEQFF. The CDR3 nucleotides are TGTGCCAGCAGCCGGGACACCCTCTCCTACAATGAGCAGTTCTTC.

A remark on this clone: Other DNA sequences from this sample encode an identical CDR3 as well. The chain couples TRBV5-4 to TRBJ1-2; D is uncertain. With 0 bases removed from V and 8 bases from J, the gap between germline ends came to 8 bases. This CDR3 has 12 residues. Germline assignment: CDR1 SGHNT and CDR2 YYREEE (reference sequence). CDR3 residues: CASSLDRYGYTF. The CDR3 nucleotides are TGTGCCAGCAGCTTGGACCGCTACGGCTACACCTTC.

This clone has more than one count but fewer than ten. The chain employs TRBV29-1 and TRBJ2-3, with TRBD2 matching over 11 bases. With V trimmed by 0 bases and J by 0 bases, 8 bases remained unmatched. This CDR3 is 18 amino acids long. Germline assignment: CDR1 SQVTM and CDR2 ANQGSEA. CDR3 in amino acids: CSVEDLWLAGGSTDTQYF. Written as DNA, the CDR3 is TGCAGCGTTGAAGATTTGTGGCTAGCGGGGGGAAGCACAGATACGCAGTATTTT.